This entry lists 32 T cell receptor beta chains sequenced from one sample in a study of blood T cell repertoires in COVID-19. Only in-frame clones appear in the TCRdb table, and some are missing; sequencing was by immunoSEQ multiplex PCR. The sample has tens of thousands of clones, 70% to 85% seen once. The sample consisted of peripheral blood. All receptors derive from a middle-aged man with COVID-19, enrolled during active disease.

This chain joins TRBV6-5 and TRBJ2-7, with TRBD2 as a possible D gene (6 bases). The germline V gene has CDR1 MNHEY and CDR2 SVGAGI. Trimming removed 6 bases from V and 2 bases from J, with 17 bases in between. This CDR3 region has 15 residues. Written as DNA, the CDR3 is TGTGCCAGCAGCCCCGGGGGAGCAGGTACCTACGAGCAGTACTTC. It codes for CASSPGGAGTYEQYF.

The V gene is TRBV18, the J gene TRBJ1-1, with D perhaps TRBD1 (5 bases). CDR1 and CDR2 from the germline V gene are KGHSH and LQKENI. Between the trimmed V and J ends, which lost 3 bases and 1 base, there was a span of 6 bases. CDR3 length: 13 amino acids. This chain's CDR3 is CASSPQGNTEAFF. The CDR3 DNA is TGTGCCAGCTCACCGCAGGGGAACACTGAAGCTTTCTTT. The full variable domain, with the rest looked up from reference TRBV18 and TRBJ1-1, is NAGVMQNPRHLVRRRGQEARLRCSPMKGHSHVYWYRQLPEEGLKFMVYLQKENIIDESGMPKERFSAEFPKEGPSILRIQQVVRGDSAAYFCASSPQGNTEAFFGQGTRLTVV.

The chain has TRBV5-4 and TRBJ1-2, with 8 bases identical to TRBD1. Looked up from germline, CDR1 is SGHNT and CDR2 is YYREEE (reference sequence). The V segment lost 0 bases and the J segment 4 bases; nucleotides outside the gene matches: 5. The length of the CDR3 is 15 residues. The CDR3 spells CASSLERTGSYGYTF. CDR3 DNA: TGTGCCAGCAGCTTGGAAAGGACAGGGAGCTATGGCTACACCTTC.

This clone was detected only once. The V gene is TRBV18, the J gene TRBJ1-2; D not certain. Germline V CDR1 and CDR2: KGHSH, LQKENI. With 0 bases removed from V and 0 bases from J, the gap between germline ends came to 14 bases. The CDR3 contains 17 residues. The CDR3 reads CASSPPALGQTNYGYTF. The DNA of the CDR3 is TGTGCCAGCTCACCACCTGCACTGGGCCAGACTAACTATGGCTACACCTTC.

The chain recombines TRBV19 with TRBJ1-4; maybe TRBD1 (5 bases). This CDR3 is built from 14 residues. V lost 6 bases, J lost 0 bases, and 8 bases lay in between. Germline-derived CDR1 and CDR2 are LNHDA and SQIVND (reference sequence). CDR3 sequence: CASSQTATNEKLFF. The CDR3 DNA is TGTGCCAGTAGCCAGACAGCAACTAATGAAAAACTGTTTTTT. The variable domain in full, completed from reference TRBV19 and TRBJ1-4, reads DGGITQSPKYLFRKEGQNVTLSCEQNLNHDAMYWYRQDPGQGLRLIYYSQIVNDFQKGDIAEGYSVSREKKESFPLTVTSAQKNPTAFYLCASSQTATNEKLFFGSGTQLSVL.

The chain couples TRBV29-1 to TRBJ1-2, with D perhaps TRBD1 (5 bases). The CDR3 runs 13 residues. Trimming stripped 4 bases from V and 3 bases from J, with 12 bases between. Germline V gene sequence: CDR1 SQVTM, CDR2 ANQGSEA. In nucleotides, the CDR3 is TGCAGCGTTGCAAAGGACACCGACTATGGCTACACCTTC. It yields the protein CSVAKDTDYGYTF.

The V call is TRBV2, the J call TRBJ2-3; D remains unclear. In germline, CDR1 is SNHLY, CDR2 FYNNEI. Trimming shortened V by 5 bases and J by 3 bases, and 9 bases separated the two germline ends. The CDR3 length is 13 residues. Written as DNA, the CDR3 is TGTGCCAGCAGTCCCCAACTAACAGATACGCAGTATTTT. Translation gives CASSPQLTDTQYF. Complete variable domain (other parts from reference TRBV2 and TRBJ2-3): EPEVTQTPSHQVTQMGQEVILRCVPISNHLYFYWYRQILGQKVEFLVSFYNNEISEKSEIFDDQFSVERPDGSNFTLKIRSTKLEDSAMYFCASSPQLTDTQYFGPGTRLTVL.

The chain has TRBV9 and TRBJ1-4, with 7 nucleotides matching TRBD1. The CDR3 has 12 amino acids. Germline values: CDR1 SGDLS, CDR2 YYNGEE. Trimming removed 3 bases from V and 9 bases from J; junction bases left unmatched: 2. The chain's CDR3 is CASSGQGQKLFF. Here the CDR3 DNA reads TGTGCCAGCAGCGGACAGGGTCAAAAACTGTTTTTT.

The chain joins TRBV5-1 to TRBJ2-7; 10 bases map to TRBD1. Germline values: CDR1 SGHRS, CDR2 YFSETQ. The CDR3 has 15 residues. Trimming took 2 bases from V and 6 from J; bases not matched to a gene: 8. CDR3 in amino acids: CASSFGTGASREQYF. The DNA for the CDR3 is TGCGCCAGCAGCTTCGGGACAGGGGCCTCCCGCGAGCAGTACTTC.

The chain joins TRBV18 to TRBJ2-6, with D possibly being TRBD2 (6 bases). CDR1 and CDR2 from the germline V gene are KGHSH and LQKENI. V dropped 5 bases and J dropped 2 bases, with 10 bases sitting between them. The CDR3 is 15 residues long. CDR3 loop: CASSGGATGANVLTF. In DNA, the CDR3 is TGTGCCAGCTCAGGAGGGGCGACTGGGGCCAACGTCCTGACTTTC.

The chain employs TRBV19 and TRBJ2-1; 10 bases map to TRBD2. The length of the CDR3 is 15 residues. Trimming at V came to 4 bases and at J to 6 bases, leaving 6 bases not matched to a gene. Germline loops: CDR1 LNHDA, CDR2 SQIVND (reference sequence). The CDR3 spells CASSKVAGGRNEQFF. CDR3 nucleotides: TGTGCCAGTAGTAAAGTAGCGGGGGGCCGCAATGAGCAGTTCTTC. The whole variable domain, filled in from reference TRBV19 and TRBJ2-1, reads DGGITQSPKYLFRKEGQNVTLSCEQNLNHDAMYWYRQDPGQGLRLIYYSQIVNDFQKGDIAEGYSVSREKKESFPLTVTSAQKNPTAFYLCASSKVAGGRNEQFFGPGTRLTVL.

In its sample, this clone was seen once. The chain employs TRBV11-1 and TRBJ2-1, with TRBD1 as a possible D gene (5 bases). Germline V gene data show CDR1 as SGHAT and CDR2 as FQDESV (reference sequence). Trimming removed 4 bases from V and 2 bases from J, with 15 bases in between. The CDR3 length is 16 residues. The CDR3 DNA reads TGTGCCAGCAGCTCAGGCACAGGAATGCCCTACAATGAGCAGTTCTTC. Its translation: CASSSGTGMPYNEQFF.

This clone was recorded a few times. This chain joins TRBV19 and TRBJ2-1; 16 bases map to TRBD2. This CDR3 comprises 19 residues. Germline V gene lookup returns CDR1 LNHDA and CDR2 SQIVND (reference sequence). Unmatched junction bases numbered 11, after V lost 4 bases and J lost 5 bases. The CDR3 loop is CASSRAPGLAGGDNNEQFF. CDR3 in DNA: TGTGCCAGTAGTAGGGCCCCGGGACTAGCGGGGGGGGATAACAATGAGCAGTTCTTC. The full variable domain, its missing parts supplied by reference TRBV19 and TRBJ2-1, is DGGITQSPKYLFRKEGQNVTLSCEQNLNHDAMYWYRQDPGQGLRLIYYSQIVNDFQKGDIAEGYSVSREKKESFPLTVTSAQKNPTAFYLCASSRAPGLAGGDNNEQFFGPGTRLTVL.

This chain links TRBV5-1 with TRBJ2-7; perhaps TRBD1 as D (5 bases). The V and J ends lost 6 bases and 2 bases respectively, with 12 bases between them. This CDR3 has 13 amino acids. The germline gives CDR1 SGHRS, CDR2 YFSETQ. In nucleotides, the CDR3 is TGCGCCAGCAAAAAAACAGGTACCTACGAGCAGTACTTC. Protein sequence: CASKKTGTYEQYF.

V and J are TRBV3-1 (or the pseudogene TRBV3-2) and TRBJ2-1, with 14 nucleotides matching TRBD2. Looked up from germline, CDR1 is LGHDT and CDR2 is YNNKEL (reference sequence). Losses at the gene ends were 4 bases for V and 1 base for J; bases not matched to a gene: 6. The CDR3 runs 18 residues. The CDR3 region is CASSRGLAGGLSYNEQFF. As DNA, the CDR3 is TGTGCCAGCAGCCGTGGACTAGCGGGGGGCCTTTCCTACAATGAGCAGTTCTTC.

The rearrangement uses TRBV5-4 and TRBJ2-7; weak D call: TRBD2 (6 bases). The CDR3 is 15 amino acids. V was cut by 4 bases and J by 2 bases, with 16 bases left in between. Germline-derived CDR1 and CDR2 are SGHNT and YYREEE (reference sequence). This chain's CDR3 is CASSPPPGATYEQYF. CDR3 DNA sequence: TGTGCCAGCAGCCCCCCGCCGGGAGCTACCTACGAGCAGTACTTC.

The chain couples TRBV27 to TRBJ1-1, with a weak D call TRBD1 (6 bases). The CDR3 totals 13 residues. The V end lost 4 bases, the J end lost 7 bases, and 13 bases lay between the germline ends. Germline V gene lookup returns CDR1 MNHEY and CDR2 SMNVEV (reference sequence). CDR3 loop: CASSSHTGFEAFF. In DNA form, the CDR3 reads TGTGCCAGCAGTTCGCATACAGGGTTTGAAGCTTTCTTT.

This chain connects TRBV7-8 to TRBJ2-3; 8 bases line up with TRBD2. Germline V lookup: CDR1 SGHVS, CDR2 FQNEAQ. Trimming removed 6 bases from V and 4 bases from J; junction bases left unmatched: 6. This CDR3 is 14 amino acids long. The CDR3 loop is CASRAPGLADTQYF. As DNA, the CDR3 is TGTGCCAGCAGGGCCCCGGGACTAGCAGATACGCAGTATTTT.

CDR3 in amino acids: CASSPLTGGIEETQYF. The CDR3 DNA follows: TGTGCCAGCTCACCACTAACAGGGGGCATCGAAGAGACCCAGTACTTC. This chain links TRBV18 with TRBJ2-5; 9 nucleotides line up with TRBD1. The CDR3 covers 16 residues. The germline V gene has CDR1 KGHSH and CDR2 LQKENI. Trimming removed 1 base from V and 3 bases from J; junction bases left unmatched: 6.

The chain recombines TRBV29-1 with TRBJ2-1; 13 bases align to TRBD2. The length of the CDR3 is 16 residues. Per the germline V gene, CDR1 is SQVTM and CDR2 is ANQGSEA. V dropped 6 bases and J dropped 0; count of bases not matched to a gene: 5. CDR3 residues: CSVGLAGVSSYNEQFF. The CDR3 coding sequence is TGCAGCGTCGGACTAGCGGGGGTTAGCTCCTACAATGAGCAGTTCTTC.

This clone came up many times. The chain couples TRBV10-1 to TRBJ1-5; tentatively, D is TRBD1 (6 bases). The CDR3 has 15 amino acids. V lost 6 bases to trimming and J lost 5 bases, with 17 bases between them. CDR1 and CDR2 (germline): WNHNN, SYGVQD (reference sequence). The CDR3 bases are TGCGCCAGCAGAGCAATCAGGGGAGCGGATCAGCCCCAGCATTTT. Amino acids: CASRAIRGADQPQHF.

V usage is TRBV5-5 and J usage is TRBJ1-2; D is unclear. Germline V gene lookup returns CDR1 SGHKS and CDR2 YYEKEE (reference sequence). The CDR3 runs to 13 residues. The germline V and J ends were trimmed by 5 bases and 5 bases, with 13 bases remaining between them. The CDR3 DNA sequence: TGTGCCAGCAGTTATTCTCAGAAATATGGCTACACCTTC. Its protein is CASSYSQKYGYTF. Full variable domain (missing parts from reference TRBV5-5 and TRBJ1-2): DAGVTQSPTHLIKTRGQQVTLRCSPISGHKSVSWYQQVLGQGPQFIFQYYEKEERGRGNFPDRFSARQFPNYSSELNVNALLLGDSALYLCASSYSQKYGYTFGSGTRLTVV.

The chain uses TRBV19 and TRBJ1-6; D possibly corresponds to TRBD1 (6 bases). V dropped 5 bases and J dropped 0 bases, with 11 bases sitting between them. This CDR3 region has 16 residues. Germline V gene sequence: CDR1 LNHDA, CDR2 SQIVND (reference sequence). CDR3 sequence: CASSLQGTSYNSPLHF. CDR3 in DNA: TGTGCCAGTAGTCTCCAGGGGACCTCCTATAATTCACCCCTCCACTTT.

The table lists this clone with a count of one. V gene TRBV7-2 combines with J gene TRBJ2-1; D uncertain. This CDR3 has 15 amino acids. Germline V CDR1 and CDR2: SGHTA, FQGNSA. Trimming stripped 0 bases from V and 3 bases from J, with 9 bases between. The CDR3 DNA follows: TGTGCCAGCAGCTTAGCTCAGCGAAGCTACAATGAGCAGTTCTTC. Translating it yields CASSLAQRSYNEQFF.

This chain links TRBV6-5 with TRBJ1-2, with TRBD1 matching over 9 bases. V shed 0 bases, J shed 6 bases, and the junction held 8 bases outside the gene matches. Germline V gene lookup returns CDR1 MNHEY and CDR2 SVGAGI. The CDR3 is 16 residues long. CDR3 DNA: TGTGCCAGCAGTTACTCCCAGACCGGGACAGGGAATGGCTACACCTTC. It specifies CASSYSQTGTGNGYTF.

In its sample, this clone was seen a few times. The V call is TRBV11-1, the J call TRBJ1-2; a possible D gene is TRBD1 (6 bases). The germline V and J ends were trimmed by 5 bases and 4 bases, with 11 bases remaining between them. The CDR3 is made up of 13 amino acids. CDR1 is SGHAT, CDR2 FQDESV, per germline (reference sequence). The CDR3 loop reads CASSQDSLYGYTF. CDR3 in DNA: TGTGCCAGCAGCCAGGACAGTCTCTATGGCTACACCTTC.

The rearrangement joins TRBV6-5 to TRBJ1-6; TRBD1 matches 9 bases. V lost 2 bases to trimming and J lost 7 bases; unmatched junction nucleotides: 3. The CDR3 sequence is 15 residues long. Germline V lookup: CDR1 MNHEY, CDR2 SVGAGI. The CDR3 bases are TGTGCCAGCAGTTACGGGACAGGGCAGAATTCACCCCTCCACTTT. This codes for CASSYGTGQNSPLHF.

The V call is TRBV11-1, the J call TRBJ2-3, with D possibly being TRBD1 (5 bases). V was trimmed by 4 bases and J by 8 bases, leaving 16 bases between them. Germline V CDR1 and CDR2: SGHAT, FQDESV (reference sequence). This CDR3 has 14 residues. Here the CDR3 DNA reads TGTGCCAGCAGCTCGGGCGTTGGGGCGGTTACGCAGTATTTT. Translating gives CASSSGVGAVTQYF.

This chain joins TRBV29-1 and TRBJ1-2, with 9 bases matching TRBD1. The length of the CDR3 is 15 residues. The germline gives CDR1 SQVTM, CDR2 ANQGSEA. With 6 bases clipped from V and 4 bases from J, the junction kept 12 bases outside the gene matches. The CDR3 DNA sequence: TGCAGCGTGAGACAGGGGGAACTCGGGCGCTATGGCTACACCTTC. Encoded protein: CSVRQGELGRYGYTF.

The V and J genes are TRBV21-1 and TRBJ2-5; the table's D call, TRBD2, was not checked against the DNA. TRBV21-1 constitutes a pseudogene. The CDR3 extends over 17 amino acids. The CDR3 loop reads CASSYPPRRLAGVRKYF. CDR3 in DNA: TGTGCCAGCAGCTACCCTCCGAGGCGTCTAGCGGGGGTTAGAAAGTACTTC.

CDR3 region: CASSLGPDRQNTEAFF. The CDR3 nucleotides read TGTGCCAGCAGCTTAGGACCAGACAGACAGAACACTGAAGCTTTCTTT. The chain combines TRBV7-3 with TRBJ1-1; maybe TRBD1 (5 bases). The CDR3 has 16 residues. Between the trimmed V and J ends, which lost 2 bases and 1 base, there was a span of 14 bases. Germline loops: CDR1 SGHTA, CDR2 FQGTGA.

This rearrangement joins TRBV4-1 to TRBJ1-3; D gene uncertain. This CDR3 spans 18 amino acids. The ends were cut back, 0 bases at V and 0 bases at J, with 15 bases in the middle. Per germline, CDR1 MGHRA and CDR2 YSYEKL. Written as DNA, the CDR3 is TGCGCCAGCAGCCAAGATCACACTGCGGAAGTCTCTGGAAACACCATATATTTT. Protein product: CASSQDHTAEVSGNTIYF.